This T cell receptor (beta chain) was found in a study of PD-L1 blockade in urothelial cancer. General study findings and limits: Patients with durable benefit had greater blood expansion of tumor-associated TCR clones 3 weeks into treatment.

Libraries were prepared by immunoSEQ multiplex PCR; TCRdb keeps only in-frame clonotypes and omits some of them. This table has under 3,000 clones, over 35% appearing once. With respect to this clone: Its antigen is not known.

The CDR3 runs to 13 residues. Trimming removed 2 bases from V and 6 bases from J, with 7 bases in between. The gene calls are TRBV6-7 and TRBJ1-4; D gene uncertain. TRBV6-7 is given ORF status, its function remaining uncertain. The sequencing used tumor tissue, collected before atezolizumab (anti-PD-L1) treatment. The source of this sequence is a man between 60 and 70 years old with urothelial cancer. CDR3: CASSYPGDEKLFF. CDR3 bases: TGTGCCAGCAGTTACCCCGGTGATGAAAAACTGTTTTTT.